Given below is one T cell receptor (beta chain) in context. Its antigen is not known. This sample was included in a study of shared clonotypes between healthy human individuals. Study-level information: Researchers assigned three CD4 naive, three CD4 memory, two CD8 naive and one CD8 memory plate to each donor.

The CDR3 totals 16 residues. Trimming took 1 base from V and 0 from J; bases not matched to a gene: 6. Germline V gene sequence: CDR1 SGHRS, CDR2 YFSETQ. General study points: Rarefaction exposed incomplete sorted-subset sequencing despite large depth. A reduction in generation probabilities was seen for non-shared clonotypes relative to those shared by all four donors.

Assay used: immunoSEQ multiplex PCR; TCRdb lists only in-frame clones, some missing. Seen here are roughly 2,500,000 clones, approximately 93% observed once, and the top ten hold 0.36%. The sequence was obtained from a man aged 18 to 29 in good health. Some clones in this sample may be carry-over from other donors' samples. The rearrangement links TRBV5-1 to TRBJ1-1; 7 bases agree with TRBD1. The sample taken for sequencing was naive CD4+ T cells from PBMCs. Subset noted: CD45RA+ positively selected. CDR3 amino acids: CASSLWQGEVNTEAFF. The CDR3 DNA is TGCGCCAGCAGCTTGTGGCAGGGGGAGGTGAACACTGAAGCTTTCTTT.